The next 9 T cell receptor beta chains were all read from a single sample in a study of regulatory T cells in long-lasting Graves disease. Specified time point: persistent/refractory GD, antithyroid drugs over 5 years with positive TRAb. RNA isolated from PBMCs was used to make the TCR library. According to the study, TCR beta libraries were built with iRepertoire HTBI primers and CDR3-region Arm-PCR. TCRdb processed the multiplex PCR reads anew with MiXCR; each CDR3 protein has one entry. The sample holds fewer than 400,000 distinct CDR3 sequences, about a fifth seen once. Source: peripheral blood mononuclear cells (PBMCs), taken when the disease was refractory, from a patient treated with antithyroid drugs. The receptors shown here come from a female donor with Graves disease.

This clonotype was counted a few times. This rearrangement joins TRBV24-1 to TRBJ2-7; D might be TRBD2 (6 bases). The CDR3 spans 13 residues. Germline V gives CDR1 KGHDR, CDR2 SFDVKD. The V end lost 9 bases, the J end lost 2 bases, and 13 bases lay between the germline ends. The CDR3 region has the DNA TGTGCCACCCGTGGAGGGCCCACCTACGAGCAGTACTTC. It yields the protein CATRGGPTYEQYF.

On this clonotype itself: A much larger clone lies one base from this, so it may be a read error. This chain connects TRBV6-1 to TRBJ2-5; no clear D. The CDR3 spans 14 residues. Germline V gives CDR1 MNHNS, CDR2 SASEGT. CDR3 DNA sequence: TGTGCCAGCAATGCAGGTTTGGGCCAAGAGTCCCAGTACTTC. Protein product: CASNAGLGQESQYF.

At least ten counts were recorded for this clonotype. This chain connects TRBV2 to TRBJ1-2; D perhaps matches TRBD1 (5 bases). The germline V gene has CDR1 SNHLY and CDR2 FYNNEI. The CDR3 has 14 residues. The ends were cut back, 4 bases at V and 7 bases at J, with 16 bases in the middle. CDR3 residues: CASSVRQGVSGYTF. The CDR3 DNA sequence: TGTGCCAGCAGTGTGAGGCAGGGCGTTAGTGGCTACACCTTC. The whole variable domain, remainder taken from reference TRBV2 and TRBJ1-2, is EPEVTQTPSHQVTQMGQEVILRCVPISNHLYFYWYRQILGQKVEFLVSFYNNEISEKSEIFDDQFSVERPDGSNFTLKIRSTKLEDSAMYFCASSVRQGVSGYTFGSGTRLTVV.

This clonotype showed up many times. This chain links TRBV6-1 with TRBJ1-1; TRBD1 agrees at 8 bases. CDR1 is MNHNS and CDR2 is SASEGT in the germline V gene. The CDR3 is made up of 13 amino acids. V lost 10 bases to trimming and J lost 0 bases; unmatched junction nucleotides: 4. Written as DNA, the CDR3 is TGTGCCAACCGACAGGGGATGAACACTGAAGCTTTCTTT. This encodes CANRQGMNTEAFF.

The V call is TRBV20-1, the J call TRBJ2-5; D gene uncertain. Trimming stripped 1 base from V and 5 bases from J, with 11 bases between. Germline V lookup: CDR1 DFQATT, CDR2 SNEGSKA (reference sequence). This CDR3 has 13 residues. CDR3 region: CSARGTNWETQYF. CDR3 bases: TGCAGTGCTAGAGGAACTAACTGGGAGACCCAGTACTTC.

The rearrangement joins TRBV7-2 to TRBJ1-1; D gene ambiguous. V lost 6 bases, J lost 5 bases, and 13 bases lay in between. CDR1 SGHTA and CDR2 FQGNSA come from the germline V gene. The CDR3 extends over 13 amino acids. CDR3 in DNA: TGTGCCAGCAGTTCACAATCCCAGACTGAAGCTTTCTTT. It encodes CASSSQSQTEAFF.

This rearrangement joins TRBV6-1 to TRBJ2-2; D unclear. The germline V gene has CDR1 MNHNS and CDR2 SASEGT. The CDR3 is 14 residues long. V was cut by 6 bases and J by 5 bases, with 13 bases left in between. The CDR3 here is CASRLIGSTGELFF. In nucleotides, the CDR3 is TGTGCCAGCAGGTTAATCGGATCGACCGGGGAGCTGTTTTTT.

This clonotype showed up many times. The chain links TRBV19 to TRBJ1-1; TRBD1 aligns across 9 bases. Unmatched junction bases numbered 17, after V lost 6 bases and J lost 6 bases. From germline, CDR1 is LNHDA and CDR2 SQIVND (reference sequence). This CDR3 comprises 17 residues. The CDR3 protein is CASSPVPGQGKGAEAFF. Written as DNA, the CDR3 is TGTGCCAGTAGCCCCGTCCCGGGACAGGGAAAGGGCGCTGAAGCTTTCTTT.

Ten or more counts support this clonotype. The V call is TRBV27, the J call TRBJ2-7; 9 nucleotides match TRBD1. There are 15 residues in the CDR3. V was clipped by 6 bases and J by 3 bases; unmatched bases: 9. Germline V gene sequence: CDR1 MNHEY, CDR2 SMNVEV (reference sequence). CDR3 sequence (DNA): TGTGCCAGCAGCTATGGGACAGGGATTCTCTACGAGCAGTACTTC. Protein sequence: CASSYGTGILYEQYF.